The subject of this entry is one TCR beta chain. Authors' methods: It was from reference gene primer amplification that nucleated cell counts were estimated. Sequencing used immunoSEQ multiplex PCR; TCRdb keeps in-frame clones, though not all of them. The D gene and trimming were derived from the DNA, and the V and J assignments and clone size from that table. The sample contains about 150,000 clones, roughly 84% of which appear only once. CDR3 length equals 13 residues. The V end was cut by 8 bases, the J end by 5 bases, with 15 bases between. The germline CDR1 and CDR2 sequences are SGHDN and FVKESK. This entry is derived from a study of blood T cell repertoires in COVID-19. The wider study: Some COVID-19 samples were acute and others convalescent; all came from the United States, Italy and Spain. Nucleic acid was either cDNA or gDNA, and it came from T cells, B-cell-depleted T cells, or PBMCs.

This sequence originates from a human donor with acute or convalescent COVID-19. The donor label of this sample is uncertain. V and J are TRBV14 and TRBJ2-5; D remains unclear. The sample comprised peripheral blood. DNA of the CDR3: TGTGCCAGCGCCTGGGCCCGATCGGAGACCCAGTACTTC. It yields the protein CASAWARSETQYF.